The 17 T cell receptor beta chains below all came from one sample that was sequenced in a study of OX40 agonist ivuxolimab in advanced cancers. Sequencing was performed with immunoSEQ multiplex PCR; in TCRdb, only in-frame clones are kept and a portion is missing. This table holds over 40,000 clones, roughly four fifths found once. Material: CD4+ or CD8+ T cells sorted from blood, obtained in a trial of the OX40 agonist ivuxolimab. Source of these receptors: an adult with an advanced solid tumor such as melanoma, head and neck, liver or kidney cancer.

V is TRBV14 and J is TRBJ1-2; D gene ambiguous. Trimming left V 1 base short and J 4 bases short, with 10 bases between. Germline V CDR1 and CDR2: SGHDN, FVKESK. The CDR3 is 14 residues long. This chain's CDR3 is CASSQARRTYGYTF. CDR3 in DNA: TGTGCCAGCAGCCAAGCCCGCCGCACCTATGGCTACACCTTC.

The chain joins TRBV2 to TRBJ2-3, with TRBD1 as a possible D gene (5 bases). Deletions cut 8 bases from V and 4 bases from J, with 19 bases between. The CDR3 contains 15 residues. CDR1 and CDR2 from the germline V gene are SNHLY and FYNNEI. CDR3: CASRQQGSPADTQYF. In DNA, the CDR3 is TGTGCCAGCCGCCAGCAGGGAAGCCCCGCAGATACGCAGTATTTT.

In this sample, this clone turned up a few times. This chain joins TRBV7-9 and TRBJ1-5; D gene uncertain. The ends were cut back, 5 bases at V and 9 bases at J, with 14 bases in the middle. Looked up from germline, CDR1 is SEHNR and CDR2 is FQNEAQ (reference sequence). The CDR3 spans 13 residues. The CDR3 reads CASSPDGSAPQHF. The CDR3 DNA reads as TGTGCCAGCAGCCCGGACGGGTCAGCGCCCCAGCATTTT.

The V call is TRBV2, the J call TRBJ2-7; D may be TRBD1 (5 bases). The CDR3 sequence is 15 residues long. The V gene lost 4 bases and the J gene lost 4 bases, with 17 bases spanning the gap. In germline, CDR1 is SNHLY, CDR2 FYNNEI. The CDR3 is CASSVGPDRAYEQYF. The CDR3 nucleotides are TGTGCCAGCAGTGTGGGGCCCGACAGAGCTTACGAGCAGTACTTC.

This chain connects TRBV12-5 to TRBJ2-1; 8 bases align to TRBD2. Germline V gene sequence: CDR1 LGHNT, CDR2 FRNRAP. The CDR3 spans 13 residues. Germline trimming cut 5 bases from V and 14 bases from J; bases unmatched to any gene: 11. Here the CDR3 DNA reads TGTGCTAGTGGTCCCAGGGAGCGGGGGATCAAGTTCTTC. Translation gives CASGPRERGIKFF.

The CDR3, as DNA: TGTGCCAGTAGTATCACAGGATCTGAAAAACTGTTTTTT. Encoded protein: CASSITGSEKLFF. The chain has TRBV19 and TRBJ1-4; D possibly corresponds to TRBD1 (5 bases). Trimming took off 3 bases at V and 7 bases at J, with 9 bases between the two ends. Germline CDR1 reads LNHDA; CDR2 reads SQIVND (reference sequence). The CDR3 is 13 residues long. The entire variable domain, with the rest obtained from reference TRBV19 and TRBJ1-4, is as follows: DGGITQSPKYLFRKEGQNVTLSCEQNLNHDAMYWYRQDPGQGLRLIYYSQIVNDFQKGDIAEGYSVSREKKESFPLTVTSAQKNPTAFYLCASSITGSEKLFFGSGTQLSVL.

This rearrangement joins TRBV6-6 to TRBJ2-2, with D unresolved. Between the trimmed V and J ends, which lost 0 bases and 9 bases, there was a span of 5 bases. This CDR3 region has 12 residues. From germline, CDR1 is MNHNY and CDR2 SVGAGI (reference sequence). The CDR3 sequence: CASSYSGRELFF. The DNA of the CDR3 is TGTGCCAGCAGTTACTCTGGTCGGGAGCTGTTTTTT.

This chain links TRBV6-6 with TRBJ1-1; 8 bases match TRBD1. From germline, CDR1 is MNHNY and CDR2 SVGAGI (reference sequence). With 7 bases clipped from V and 3 bases from J, the junction kept 7 bases outside the gene matches. The CDR3 length is 14 residues. CDR3 in DNA: TGTGCCAGCATCACAGGGGGAAAGGACACTGAAGCTTTCTTT. Translating it yields CASITGGKDTEAFF.

CDR3 protein: CASSPDPMGNYGYTF. CDR3 DNA: TGTGCCAGCAGTCCGGACCCCATGGGCAATTATGGCTACACCTTC. V is TRBV6-1 and J is TRBJ1-2; D unresolved. This CDR3 has 15 amino acids. The germline V and J ends were trimmed by 5 bases and 5 bases, with 18 bases remaining between them. Germline CDR1 reads MNHNS; CDR2 reads SASEGT.

This sequence joins TRBV5-8 and TRBJ1-3; weak D call: TRBD1 (5 bases). This CDR3 region has 14 residues. Trimming removed 3 bases at V and 8 bases at J, with 15 bases between. Per the germline V gene, CDR1 is SGHTS and CDR2 is YDEGEE. The CDR3 loop is CASSWTYQAHTIYF. The CDR3 coding sequence is TGTGCCAGCAGCTGGACATACCAGGCGCACACCATATATTTT.

This rearrangement joins TRBV9 to TRBJ1-4; 9 nucleotides line up with TRBD1. Germline trimming cut 4 bases from V and 8 bases from J; bases unmatched to any gene: 18. The CDR3 runs to 18 residues. Germline V gene sequence: CDR1 SGDLS, CDR2 YYNGEE. CDR3 DNA: TGTGCCAGCAGCTCCCGGGGGACAGGGCCTCTAGCTGGCGAAAAACTGTTTTTT. This sequence encodes CASSSRGTGPLAGEKLFF.

The chain couples TRBV19 to TRBJ1-2; TRBD1 agrees at 8 bases. V lost 8 bases, J lost 2 bases, and 7 bases stayed unmatched. The CDR3 runs to 14 residues. Germline values: CDR1 LNHDA, CDR2 SQIVND (reference sequence). CDR3 sequence: CASRTRQGNYGYTF. Written as DNA, the CDR3 is TGTGCCAGTCGCACCAGACAGGGGAACTATGGCTACACCTTC.

The chain combines TRBV7-9 with TRBJ1-6, with D unclear. CDR3 length: 15 amino acids. The germline V gene encodes CDR1 SEHNR and CDR2 FQNEAQ (reference sequence). Trimming took off 5 bases at V and 0 bases at J, with 8 bases between the two ends. CDR3 sequence: CASSPISSYNSPLHF. CDR3 DNA sequence: TGTGCCAGCAGCCCCATTAGCTCCTATAATTCACCCCTCCACTTT.

The genes are TRBV7-8 and TRBJ1-6, with D perhaps matching TRBD1 (5 bases). The germline V gene has CDR1 SGHVS and CDR2 FQNEAQ. The CDR3 runs to 16 residues. The ends were cut back, 11 bases at V and 0 bases at J, with 17 bases in the middle. CDR3 DNA sequence: TGTGCCGGGAGGGACGCAGGAAGCTCCTATAATTCACCCCTCCACTTT. Translating it yields CAGRDAGSSYNSPLHF.

This chain uses TRBV9 with TRBJ1-3, with no clear D. This CDR3 has 13 residues. The V end was cut by 2 bases, the J end by 0 bases, with 3 bases between. Germline CDR1 is SGDLS and CDR2 is YYNGEE. Written as DNA, the CDR3 is TGTGCCAGCAGCGTTGGCTCTGGAAACACCATATATTTT. Amino acids: CASSVGSGNTIYF.

This clone was seen repeatedly, ten times or more. This sequence joins TRBV6-5 and TRBJ1-2, with D possibly matching TRBD1 (6 bases). The germline V gene has CDR1 MNHEY and CDR2 SVGAGI. This CDR3 comprises 16 residues. V was shortened by 0 bases and J by 4 bases, with 15 bases between the two germline ends. For the CDR3, the DNA is TGTGCCAGCAGTTACTCGACCGGGACAACATCCTATGGCTACACCTTC. Protein sequence: CASSYSTGTTSYGYTF.

The V call is TRBV5-1, the J call TRBJ1-3; TRBD1 might be the D (6 bases). Trimming left V 0 bases short and J 0 bases short, with 16 bases between. CDR1 and CDR2 from the germline V gene are SGHRS and YFSETQ. This CDR3 is 18 amino acids long. The CDR3 DNA follows: TGCGCCAGCAGCTTGGAGGGGGGCAGGGCGACCTCTGGAAACACCATATATTTT. It codes for CASSLEGGRATSGNTIYF. Filled out from reference TRBV5-1 and TRBJ1-3, the complete variable domain reads KAGVTQTPRYLIKTRGQQVTLSCSPISGHRSVSWYQQTPGQGLQFLFEYFSETQRNKGNFPGRFSGRQFSNSRSEMNVSTLELGDSALYLCASSLEGGRATSGNTIYFGEGSWLTVV.